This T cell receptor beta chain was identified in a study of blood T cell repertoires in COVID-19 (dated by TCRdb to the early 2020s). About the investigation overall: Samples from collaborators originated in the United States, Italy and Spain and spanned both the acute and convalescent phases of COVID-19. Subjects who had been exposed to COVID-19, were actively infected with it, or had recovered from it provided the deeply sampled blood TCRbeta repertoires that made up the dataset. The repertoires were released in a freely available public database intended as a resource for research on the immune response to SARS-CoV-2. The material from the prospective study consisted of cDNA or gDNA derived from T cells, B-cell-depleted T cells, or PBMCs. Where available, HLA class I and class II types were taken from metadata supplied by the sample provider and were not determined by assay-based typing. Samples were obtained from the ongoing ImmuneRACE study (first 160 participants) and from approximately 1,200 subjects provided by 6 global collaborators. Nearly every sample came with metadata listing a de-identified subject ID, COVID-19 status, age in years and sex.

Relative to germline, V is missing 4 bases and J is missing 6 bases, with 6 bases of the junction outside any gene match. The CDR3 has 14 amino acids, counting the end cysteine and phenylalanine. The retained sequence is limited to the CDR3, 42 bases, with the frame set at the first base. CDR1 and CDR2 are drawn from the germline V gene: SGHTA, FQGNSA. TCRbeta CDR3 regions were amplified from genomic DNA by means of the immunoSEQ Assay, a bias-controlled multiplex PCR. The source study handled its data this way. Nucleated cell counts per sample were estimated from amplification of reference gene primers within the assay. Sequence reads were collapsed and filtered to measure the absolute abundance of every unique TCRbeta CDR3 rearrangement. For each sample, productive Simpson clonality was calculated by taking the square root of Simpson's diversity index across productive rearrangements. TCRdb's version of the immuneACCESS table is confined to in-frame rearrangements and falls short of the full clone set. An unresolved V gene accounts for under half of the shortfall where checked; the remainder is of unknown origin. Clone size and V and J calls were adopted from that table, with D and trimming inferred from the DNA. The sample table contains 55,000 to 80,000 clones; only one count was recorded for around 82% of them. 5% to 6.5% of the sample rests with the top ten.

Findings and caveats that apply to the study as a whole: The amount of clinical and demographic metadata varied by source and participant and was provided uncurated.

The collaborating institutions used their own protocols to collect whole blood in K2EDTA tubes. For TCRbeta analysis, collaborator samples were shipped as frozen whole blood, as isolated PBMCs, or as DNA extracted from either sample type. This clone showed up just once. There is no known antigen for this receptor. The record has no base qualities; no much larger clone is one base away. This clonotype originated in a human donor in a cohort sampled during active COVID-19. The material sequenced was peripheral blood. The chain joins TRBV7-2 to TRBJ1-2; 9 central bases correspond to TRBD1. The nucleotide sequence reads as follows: TGTGCCAGCAGCTCGGACAGGGGAGTAGATGGCTACACCTTC. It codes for CASSSDRGVDGYTF.